This paragraph reports one T cell receptor beta chain. There are 14 residues in the CDR3. Trimming stripped 0 bases from V and 8 bases from J, with 11 bases between. CDR1 is KGHSH, CDR2 LQKENI, per germline. The data stem from a study of blood T cell repertoires in COVID-19. Study context: Acute and convalescent COVID-19 samples came from the United States, Italy and Spain. Sources were T cells, B-cell-depleted T cells, or PBMCs; the material itself was cDNA or gDNA.

Only in-frame clones appear in the TCRdb table, and some are missing; sequencing was by immunoSEQ multiplex PCR. The table shows 150,000 to 200,000 clones, with roughly 76% occurring only once. The sample was peripheral blood. This TCR derives from a woman in her forties with COVID-19, enrolled during active disease. The chain carries TRBV18 and TRBJ1-3; D gene unclear. The chain's CDR3 is CASSPPSKPDTIYF. For the CDR3, the DNA is TGTGCCAGCTCACCACCGTCAAAACCGGACACCATATATTTT. Together with reference TRBV18 and TRBJ1-3, the CDR3 gives the full variable domain: NAGVMQNPRHLVRRRGQEARLRCSPMKGHSHVYWYRQLPEEGLKFMVYLQKENIIDESGMPKERFSAEFPKEGPSILRIQQVVRGDSAAYFCASSPPSKPDTIYFGEGSWLTVV.